The rows below give T cell receptor beta chains drawn from one sample of a study of shared clonotypes between healthy human individuals. Generated by immunoSEQ multiplex PCR, the TCRdb table keeps only in-frame clones and is missing some. The sample consists of about 520,000 clones, roughly 95% of them appearing once. Sequenced material: naive CD4+ T cells sorted from blood. These receptors originate from a woman between 25 and 40 years old in good health. The CDR3 runs from the conserved cysteine through the conserved F or W. The D gene is left open where the match is weak. Some rows have no size entry. The others give once, few or many, or a class for an expanded clone.

J gene: TRBJ2-5
clone size: .
D gene: TRBD2
V gene: TRBV12-5
CDR3 protein: CASGWGFFGTSVETQYF
CDR3 DNA: TGTGCTAGTGGTTGGGGCTTCTTCGGGACTAGCGTAGAGACCCAGTACTTC

J gene: TRBJ2-1
clone size: .
D gene: TRBD2
V gene: TRBV27
CDR3 protein: CASSVGLVVEQFF
CDR3 DNA: TGTGCCAGCAGTGTGGGACTAGTGGTTGAGCAGTTCTTC

J gene: TRBJ1-5
clone size: .
D gene: .
V gene: TRBV19
CDR3 protein: CASSIYGGDQPQHF
CDR3 DNA: TGTGCCAGTAGTATTTATGGGGGCGATCAGCCCCAGCATTTT

J gene: TRBJ1-1
clone size: .
D gene: .
V gene: TRBV11-2
CDR3 protein: CASTLRGVGSTEAFF
CDR3 DNA: TGTGCCAGCACCCTCCGGGGGGTAGGGAGTACTGAAGCTTTCTTT

J gene: TRBJ1-2
clone size: .
D gene: TRBD1
V gene: TRBV28
CDR3 protein: CASSSGQGGYGYTF
CDR3 DNA: TGTGCCAGCAGTTCGGGACAGGGGGGCTATGGCTACACCTTC

J gene: TRBJ1-5
clone size: once
D gene: .
V gene: TRBV28
CDR3 protein: CASSSPGFRNQPQHF
CDR3 DNA: TGTGCCAGCAGTTCTCCGGGGTTCCGAAATCAGCCCCAGCATTTT

J gene: TRBJ2-3
clone size: .
D gene: .
V gene: TRBV13
CDR3 protein: CASSLNRGLGTDTQYF
CDR3 DNA: TGTGCCAGCAGCTTGAATCGGGGCCTGGGGACAGATACGCAGTATTTT

J gene: TRBJ2-7
clone size: .
D gene: TRBD1
V gene: TRBV19
CDR3 protein: CASSSQSTGIVYEQYF
CDR3 DNA: TGTGCCAGTAGTTCCCAATCGACAGGGATTGTCTACGAGCAGTACTTC

J gene: TRBJ2-2
clone size: .
D gene: .
V gene: TRBV7-9
CDR3 protein: CASSLGSGSTGELFF
CDR3 DNA: TGTGCCAGCAGCTTAGGAAGCGGTAGCACCGGGGAGCTGTTTTTT

J gene: TRBJ1-1
clone size: .
D gene: .
V gene: TRBV18
CDR3 protein: CASSPIGAEAFF
CDR3 DNA: TGTGCCAGCTCACCTATAGGGGCTGAAGCTTTCTTT

J gene: TRBJ2-7
clone size: .
D gene: TRBD1
V gene: TRBV11-2
CDR3 protein: CASSSSTGSFYEQYF
CDR3 DNA: TGTGCCAGCAGTTCGTCGACAGGGTCCTTCTACGAGCAGTACTTC

J gene: TRBJ1-3
clone size: .
D gene: TRBD1
V gene: TRBV5-4
CDR3 protein: CASSLGQGAGNTIYF
CDR3 DNA: TGTGCCAGCAGCTTGGGTCAGGGGGCTGGAAACACCATATATTTT

J gene: TRBJ2-1
clone size: .
D gene: .
V gene: TRBV29-1
CDR3 protein: CSVGGVPASYNEQFF
CDR3 DNA: TGCAGCGTTGGGGGGGTCCCTGCCTCCTACAATGAGCAGTTCTTC

J gene: TRBJ1-5
clone size: .
D gene: TRBD1
V gene: TRBV28
CDR3 protein: CASQAGRQGWNQPQHF
CDR3 DNA: TGTGCCAGCCAAGCAGGACGACAGGGGTGGAATCAGCCCCAGCATTTT

J gene: TRBJ2-7
clone size: .
D gene: .
V gene: TRBV5-4
CDR3 protein: CASSLGPAGSYEQYF
CDR3 DNA: TGTGCCAGCAGCTTGGGACCAGCGGGCTCCTACGAGCAGTACTTC

J gene: TRBJ2-5
clone size: .
D gene: .
V gene: TRBV5-8
CDR3 protein: CASSPDIQETQYF
CDR3 DNA: TGTGCCAGCAGCCCGGACATCCAAGAGACCCAGTACTTC

J gene: TRBJ2-1
clone size: .
D gene: .
V gene: TRBV7-9
CDR3 protein: CASSPRWRDSSYNEQFF
CDR3 DNA: TGTGCCAGCAGCCCTCGTTGGAGGGATAGCTCCTACAATGAGCAGTTCTTC

J gene: TRBJ2-5
clone size: once
D gene: TRBD2
V gene: TRBV5-1
CDR3 protein: CASSYNGLADGETQYF
CDR3 DNA: TGCGCCAGCAGCTACAACGGACTAGCTGATGGGGAGACCCAGTACTTC

J gene: TRBJ2-7
clone size: .
D gene: TRBD2
V gene: TRBV30
CDR3 protein: CAWRHRRGVSYEQYF
CDR3 DNA: TGTGCCTGGAGACACCGGCGGGGGGTTTCCTACGAGCAGTACTTC

J gene: TRBJ2-3
clone size: .
D gene: .
V gene: TRBV27
CDR3 protein: CASSLRGDTQYF
CDR3 DNA: TGTGCCAGCAGTTTACGAGGGGATACGCAGTATTTT

J gene: TRBJ1-4
clone size: .
D gene: TRBD1
V gene: TRBV18
CDR3 protein: CASSLTGRRTTNEKLFF
CDR3 DNA: TGTGCCAGCTCACTGACAGGGAGGCGGACAACTAATGAAAAACTGTTTTTT

J gene: TRBJ2-7
clone size: .
D gene: .
V gene: TRBV29-1
CDR3 protein: CSVRANYEQYF
CDR3 DNA: TGCAGCGTACGAGCCAACTACGAGCAGTACTTC

J gene: TRBJ2-7
clone size: .
D gene: TRBD2
V gene: TRBV27
CDR3 protein: CASSWTPGLAGGEQYF
CDR3 DNA: TGTGCCAGCAGTTGGACTCCGGGACTAGCGGGAGGCGAGCAGTACTTC

J gene: TRBJ2-5
clone size: few
D gene: .
V gene: TRBV28
CDR3 protein: CASSLGETQYF
CDR3 DNA: TGTGCCAGCAGTTTGGGGGAGACCCAGTACTTC

J gene: TRBJ1-5
clone size: once
D gene: .
V gene: TRBV28
CDR3 protein: CASSFRGRTESNQPQHF
CDR3 DNA: TGTGCCAGCAGTTTTAGAGGTCGGACAGAAAGCAATCAGCCCCAGCATTTT